The 22 T cell receptor beta chains below come from one sample, sequenced in a study of beta chain features in type 1 diabetes. Findings and caveats of the study: Type 1 diabetes patients had moderately but significantly shorter TCRB CDR3s in all four CD4+ subsets.

No antigen has been identified for these receptors. The study reverse transcribed the entire isolated RNA, so it sequenced expressed TCRB transcripts. TCRdb keeps only in-frame clones here, not all; method: immunoSEQ multiplex PCR. The data show more than 250,000 clones, roughly 21% seen once. Sequencing was done on a sample of naive CD4+ T cells from blood. The source is a woman aged 40 to 49 with type 1 diabetes.

This chain connects TRBV2 to TRBJ2-6; 8 bases map to TRBD1. Germline trimming cut 6 bases from V and 1 base from J; bases unmatched to any gene: 8. Germline V gives CDR1 SNHLY, CDR2 FYNNEI. The CDR3 length is 17 residues. The CDR3 is CASRDRERPSGANVLTF. For the CDR3, the DNA is TGTGCCAGCAGGGACAGGGAACGGCCATCTGGGGCCAACGTCCTGACTTTC.

The chain couples TRBV28 to TRBJ1-3, with TRBD1 identical over 9 bases. Germline V CDR1 and CDR2: MDHEN, SYDVKM. Unmatched junction bases numbered 4, after V lost 6 bases and J lost 4 bases. There are 14 residues in the CDR3. The DNA of the CDR3 is TGTGCCAGCAGGGCGGGGACAGGGGGAAACACCATATATTTT. This translates into CASRAGTGGNTIYF.

This chain uses TRBV18 with TRBJ2-7; TRBD2 matches 8 bases. Germline V gene sequence: CDR1 KGHSH, CDR2 LQKENI. The CDR3 has 15 amino acids. V shed 6 bases and J 3 bases; nucleotides not matched to a gene: 10. The CDR3 reads CASSLRLATDYEQYF. The CDR3 region has the DNA TGTGCCAGCTCCCTAAGACTAGCGACAGACTACGAGCAGTACTTC.

The chain has TRBV9 and TRBJ1-6; the match to TRBD1 covers 7 bases. The CDR3 loop spans 15 amino acids. Germline loops: CDR1 SGDLS, CDR2 YYNGEE. V lost 0 bases and J lost 5; bases outside the gene matches: 2. CDR3 region: CASSVGGQDNSPLHF. As DNA, the CDR3 is TGTGCCAGCAGCGTAGGAGGACAGGATAATTCACCCCTCCACTTT.

The genes are TRBV4-3 and TRBJ2-4; tentatively, D is TRBD2 (5 bases). The V gene's germline CDR1 is LGHNA and CDR2 YSLEER. V was trimmed by 0 bases and J by 7 bases, leaving 16 bases between them. This CDR3 contains 16 residues. The CDR3 nucleotides read TGCGCCAGCAGCCAAGATCCCCTAGCCCTCATCAACATTCAGTACTTC. Translated, it gives CASSQDPLALINIQYF.

This clone turned up a few times. The chain carries TRBV5-6 and TRBJ1-6; 10 positions match TRBD1. The CDR3 has 16 amino acids. The germline V gene has CDR1 SGHDT and CDR2 YYEEEE. After removal of 5 bases from V and 5 bases from J, the junction contained 7 bases not matched to a gene. The CDR3 loop is CASRNGQGGNNSPLHF. DNA for the CDR3: TGTGCCAGCAGAAACGGACAGGGGGGCAATAATTCACCCCTCCACTTT.

This clone was counted a few times. The chain employs TRBV6-6 and TRBJ1-5, with D perhaps TRBD1 (5 bases). The CDR3 runs to 15 residues. The V gene lost 7 bases and the J gene lost 4 bases, with 17 bases spanning the gap. CDR1 is MNHNY, CDR2 SVGAGI, per germline (reference sequence). The chain's CDR3 is CASIDPGLENQPQHF. DNA for the CDR3: TGTGCCAGCATCGACCCGGGACTCGAGAATCAGCCCCAGCATTTT.

The chain joins TRBV7-2 to TRBJ2-5, with TRBD2 as a possible D gene (5 bases). The V gene lost 2 bases and the J gene lost 3 bases, with 7 bases spanning the gap. The CDR3 is 13 residues long. From germline, CDR1 is SGHTA and CDR2 FQGNSA. CDR3 coding DNA: TGTGCCAGCAGCTTAAACGGGAAAGAGACCCAGTACTTC. It encodes CASSLNGKETQYF.

The sample holds a few counts of this clone. This chain joins TRBV5-1 and TRBJ1-1; the match to TRBD1 covers 10 bases. Germline values: CDR1 SGHRS, CDR2 YFSETQ. Trimming removed 4 bases from V and 6 bases from J; junction bases left unmatched: 9. This CDR3 is built from 15 residues. CDR3 in DNA: TGCGCCAGCAGCAGAGACAGGGGGCTGGAGGCTGAAGCTTTCTTT. Its protein is CASSRDRGLEAEAFF.

This clone was picked up a small number of times. The V and J genes are TRBV30 and TRBJ2-7; TRBD1 matches 12 bases. CDR1 and CDR2 from the germline V gene are GTSNPN and SVGIG (reference sequence). The CDR3 covers 15 residues. The V segment lost 3 bases and the J segment 6 bases; nucleotides outside the gene matches: 9. The CDR3 DNA reads as TGTGCCTGGAGGCGCCCCGGGACAGGGGGCGGCGAGCAGTACTTC. It yields the protein CAWRRPGTGGGEQYF.

This clone was counted only a few times. V gene TRBV9 combines with J gene TRBJ2-1, with 11 bases matching TRBD2. The CDR3 spans 16 residues. Germline assignment: CDR1 SGDLS and CDR2 YYNGEE. The V and J ends lost 4 bases and 7 bases, in that order; junction bases with no gene match: 10. Here the CDR3 reads CASSPRLAGGGNEQFF. CDR3 DNA: TGTGCCAGCAGCCCCCGATTAGCGGGAGGGGGGAATGAGCAGTTCTTC.

This clone was seen only a few times. The chain has TRBV30 and TRBJ1-1; tentatively, D is TRBD1 (6 bases). Germline CDR1 GTSNPN, CDR2 SVGIG (reference sequence). Trimming shortened V by 6 bases and J by 0 bases, and 11 bases separated the two germline ends. The CDR3 is made up of 13 amino acids. DNA of the CDR3: TGTGCCTGTGACAGGACGATGAACACTGAAGCTTTCTTT. As protein: CACDRTMNTEAFF.

There are a few counts of this clone. The chain uses TRBV4-3 and TRBJ1-2, with no clear D. The CDR3 totals 13 residues. V lost 0 bases and J lost 8, with 10 bases in between. Per the germline V gene, CDR1 is LGHNA and CDR2 is YSLEER. The CDR3 DNA sequence: TGCGCCAGCAGCCAAGACAGGCTCCGCGGCTACACCTTC. This gives the protein CASSQDRLRGYTF.

This clone was found a few times. The chain combines TRBV4-1 with TRBJ1-6; D is unclear. This CDR3 is built from 17 residues. V lost 0 bases, J lost 5 bases, and 14 bases lay in between. The germline gives CDR1 MGHRA, CDR2 YSYEKL. CDR3 DNA sequence: TGCGCCAGCAGCCAAGAACAACAGCTCCTGGATAATTCACCCCTCCACTTT. As protein: CASSQEQQLLDNSPLHF.

Only a few counts were recorded for this clone. The chain uses TRBV5-4 and TRBJ2-3; possibly TRBD1 for D (6 bases). Deletions cut 4 bases from V and 2 bases from J, with 11 bases between. Germline CDR1 SGHNT, CDR2 YYREEE (reference sequence). The length of the CDR3 is 14 residues. The CDR3 loop is CASSPPGVTDTQYF. CDR3 in DNA: TGTGCCAGCAGCCCACCAGGGGTCACAGATACGCAGTATTTT.

The chain uses TRBV29-1 and TRBJ1-1, with D possibly matching TRBD1 (6 bases). Trimming took off 3 bases at V and 10 bases at J, with 15 bases between the two ends. Per germline, CDR1 SQVTM and CDR2 ANQGSEA. This CDR3 has 12 residues. This chain's CDR3 is CSVEAQGYVAFF. The CDR3 region has the DNA TGCAGCGTTGAGGCACAGGGTTACGTAGCTTTCTTT.

This sequence joins TRBV6-5 and TRBJ1-4, with a possible D match to TRBD1 (5 bases). The CDR3 has 14 residues. V gave up 2 bases and J gave up 3 bases, with 7 bases separating them. Germline CDR1 reads MNHEY; CDR2 reads SVGAGI. The CDR3: CASSYGAANEKLFF. CDR3 nucleotide sequence: TGTGCCAGCAGTTACGGGGCAGCTAATGAAAAACTGTTTTTT.

The rearrangement links TRBV20-1 to TRBJ2-4; D is uncertain. The germline V gene encodes CDR1 DFQATT and CDR2 SNEGSKA (reference sequence). Trimming shortened V by 3 bases and J by 8 bases, and 5 bases separated the two germline ends. The CDR3 totals 10 residues. This CDR3 is CSASVDIQYF. CDR3 DNA sequence: TGCAGTGCTAGTGTAGACATTCAGTACTTC.

The chain recombines TRBV30 with TRBJ1-1, with D hard to call. The CDR3 runs 13 residues. Germline lookup yields CDR1 GTSNPN and CDR2 SVGIG (reference sequence). With 4 bases removed from V and 2 bases from J, the gap between germline ends came to 11 bases. CDR3 sequence: CAWIPDSNTEAFF. For the CDR3, the DNA is TGTGCCTGGATTCCGGACTCCAACACTGAAGCTTTCTTT.

This clone was picked up a small number of times. The CDR3 protein is CASSGQGELFF. Here the CDR3 DNA reads TGTGCCAGCAGTGGACAGGGGGAGCTGTTTTTT. V usage is TRBV2 and J usage is TRBJ2-2; a possible D gene is TRBD1 (5 bases). From germline, CDR1 is SNHLY and CDR2 FYNNEI. The CDR3 is 11 amino acids. V was pared by 4 bases and J by 8 bases, with 5 bases between.

This chain joins TRBV11-2 and TRBJ1-1; 7 bases map to TRBD1. J lost 6 bases, V lost 5 bases, and 6 bases had no gene match. The CDR3 sequence is 13 residues long. Germline lookup yields CDR1 SGHAT and CDR2 FQNNGV. CDR3 nucleotides: TGTGCCAGCAGCCTCACAGGGGACGCTGAAGCTTTCTTT. Translating it yields CASSLTGDAEAFF.

This clone occurred a few times. The chain combines TRBV4-2 with TRBJ1-2; D is perhaps TRBD1 (5 bases). The CDR3 is made up of 14 amino acids. The V gene's germline CDR1 is LGHNA and CDR2 YNFKEQ. Between the trimmed V and J ends, which lost 0 bases and 7 bases, there was a span of 12 bases. CDR3 DNA: TGTGCCAGCAGCCAAGAGGCAGGGAGGCTTGGCTACACCTTC. This sequence encodes CASSQEAGRLGYTF.